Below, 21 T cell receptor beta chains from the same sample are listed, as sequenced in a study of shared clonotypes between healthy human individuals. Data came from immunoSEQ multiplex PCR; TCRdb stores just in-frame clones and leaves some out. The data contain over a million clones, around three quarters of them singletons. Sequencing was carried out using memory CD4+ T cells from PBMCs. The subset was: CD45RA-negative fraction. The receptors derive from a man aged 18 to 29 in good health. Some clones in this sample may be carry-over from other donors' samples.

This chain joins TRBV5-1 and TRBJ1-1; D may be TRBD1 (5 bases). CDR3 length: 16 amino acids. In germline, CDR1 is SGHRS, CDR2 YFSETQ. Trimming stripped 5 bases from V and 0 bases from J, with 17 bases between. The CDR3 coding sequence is TGCGCCAGCAGTGGACAAATGCGCCCCTTGAACACTGAAGCTTTCTTT. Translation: CASSGQMRPLNTEAFF.

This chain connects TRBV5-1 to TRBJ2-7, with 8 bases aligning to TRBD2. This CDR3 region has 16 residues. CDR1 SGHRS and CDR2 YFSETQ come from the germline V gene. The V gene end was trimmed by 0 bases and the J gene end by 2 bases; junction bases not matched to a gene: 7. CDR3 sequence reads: CASSLEASGFPYEQYF. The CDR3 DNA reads TGCGCCAGCAGCTTGGAGGCTAGCGGGTTCCCCTACGAGCAGTACTTC.

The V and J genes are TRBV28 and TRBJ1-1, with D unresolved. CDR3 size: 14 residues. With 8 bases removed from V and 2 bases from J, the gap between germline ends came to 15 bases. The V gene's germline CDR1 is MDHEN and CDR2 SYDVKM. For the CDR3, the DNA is TGTGCCAGCTCCACGGGAGGCGGCAACACTGAAGCTTTCTTT. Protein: CASSTGGGNTEAFF.

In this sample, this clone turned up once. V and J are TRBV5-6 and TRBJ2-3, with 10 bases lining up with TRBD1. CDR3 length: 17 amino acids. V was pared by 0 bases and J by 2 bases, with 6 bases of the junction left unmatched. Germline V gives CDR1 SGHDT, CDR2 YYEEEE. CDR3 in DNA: TGTGCCAGCAGCTTGGATGGGACAGGGGTTATCACAGATACGCAGTATTTT. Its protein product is CASSLDGTGVITDTQYF.

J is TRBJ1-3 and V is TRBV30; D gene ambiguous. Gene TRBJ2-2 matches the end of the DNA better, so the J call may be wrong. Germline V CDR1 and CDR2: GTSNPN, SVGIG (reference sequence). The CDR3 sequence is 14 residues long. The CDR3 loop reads CAWSDGWNTGELFF. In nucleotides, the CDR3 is TGTGCCTGGAGTGACGGGTGGAACACCGGGGAGCTGTTTTTT.

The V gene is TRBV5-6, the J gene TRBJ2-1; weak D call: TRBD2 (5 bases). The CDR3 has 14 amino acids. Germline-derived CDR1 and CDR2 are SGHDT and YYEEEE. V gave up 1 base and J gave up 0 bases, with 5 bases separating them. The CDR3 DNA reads TGTGCCAGCAGCTTGCGGGGCTCCTACAATGAGCAGTTCTTC. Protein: CASSLRGSYNEQFF.

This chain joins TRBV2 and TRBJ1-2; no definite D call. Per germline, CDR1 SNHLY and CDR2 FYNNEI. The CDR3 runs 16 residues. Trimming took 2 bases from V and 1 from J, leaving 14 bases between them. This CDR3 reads CASSEYGGNINYGYTF. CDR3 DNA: TGTGCCAGCAGTGAATATGGAGGGAACATTAACTATGGCTACACCTTC.

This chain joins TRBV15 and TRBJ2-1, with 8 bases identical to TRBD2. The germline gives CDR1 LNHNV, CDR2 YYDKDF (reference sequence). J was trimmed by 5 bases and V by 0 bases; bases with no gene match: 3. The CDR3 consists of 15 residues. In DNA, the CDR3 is TGTGCCACCAGCAGAGATCCCGGGAGGGACAATGAGCAGTTCTTC. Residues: CATSRDPGRDNEQFF.

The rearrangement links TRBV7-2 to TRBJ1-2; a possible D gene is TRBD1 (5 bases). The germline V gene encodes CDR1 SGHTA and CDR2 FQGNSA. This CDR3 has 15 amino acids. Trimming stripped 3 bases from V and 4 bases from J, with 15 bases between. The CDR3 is CASSLGNLRGYGYTF. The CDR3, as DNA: TGTGCCAGCAGCTTGGGGAACCTGAGGGGCTATGGCTACACCTTC.

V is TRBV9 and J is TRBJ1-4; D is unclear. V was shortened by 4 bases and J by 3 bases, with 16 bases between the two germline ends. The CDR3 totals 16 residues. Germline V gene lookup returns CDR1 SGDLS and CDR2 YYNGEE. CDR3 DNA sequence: TGTGCCAGCAGCCCAAGCCCCGGGATATCTAATGAAAAACTGTTTTTT. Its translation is CASSPSPGISNEKLFF.

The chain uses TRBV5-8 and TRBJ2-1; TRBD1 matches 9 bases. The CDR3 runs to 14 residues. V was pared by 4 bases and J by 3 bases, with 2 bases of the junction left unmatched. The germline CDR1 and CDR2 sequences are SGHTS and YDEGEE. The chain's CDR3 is CASSMGQGYNEQFF. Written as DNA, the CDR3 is TGTGCCAGCAGCATGGGACAGGGCTACAATGAGCAGTTCTTC.

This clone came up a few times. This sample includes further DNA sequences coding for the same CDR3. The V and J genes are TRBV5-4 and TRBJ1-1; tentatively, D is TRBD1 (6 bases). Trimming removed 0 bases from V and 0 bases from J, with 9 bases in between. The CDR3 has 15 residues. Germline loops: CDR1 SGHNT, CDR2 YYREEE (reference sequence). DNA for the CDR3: TGTGCCAGCAGCTTGGGGGGGCCTATGAACACTGAAGCTTTCTTT. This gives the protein CASSLGGPMNTEAFF.

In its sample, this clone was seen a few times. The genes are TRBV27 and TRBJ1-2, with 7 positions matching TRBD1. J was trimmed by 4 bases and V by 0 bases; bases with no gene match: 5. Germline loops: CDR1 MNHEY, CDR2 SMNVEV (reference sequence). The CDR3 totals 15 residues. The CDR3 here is CASSLSQGVGYGYTF. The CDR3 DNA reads TGTGCCAGCAGTTTATCGCAGGGGGTGGGCTATGGCTACACCTTC.

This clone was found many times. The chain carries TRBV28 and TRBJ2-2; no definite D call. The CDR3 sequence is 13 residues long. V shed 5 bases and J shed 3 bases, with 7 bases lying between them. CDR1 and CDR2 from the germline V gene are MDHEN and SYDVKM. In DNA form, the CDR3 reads TGTGCCAGCAGTGGAATCGACACCGGGGAGCTGTTTTTT. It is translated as CASSGIDTGELFF.

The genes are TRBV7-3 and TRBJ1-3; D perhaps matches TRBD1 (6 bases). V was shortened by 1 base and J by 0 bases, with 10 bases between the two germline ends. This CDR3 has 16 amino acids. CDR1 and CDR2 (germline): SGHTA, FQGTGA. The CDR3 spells CASSLSGTLSGNTIYF. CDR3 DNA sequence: TGTGCCAGCAGCTTAAGTGGGACACTCTCTGGAAACACCATATATTTT.

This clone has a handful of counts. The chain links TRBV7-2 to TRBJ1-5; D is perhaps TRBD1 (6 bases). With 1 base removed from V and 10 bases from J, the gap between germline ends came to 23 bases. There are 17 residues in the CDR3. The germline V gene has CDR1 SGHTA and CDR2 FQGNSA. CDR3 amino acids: CASSLESGAVLIRPQHF. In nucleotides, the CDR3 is TGTGCCAGCAGCTTAGAATCAGGGGCGGTCTTGATTAGACCCCAGCATTTT.

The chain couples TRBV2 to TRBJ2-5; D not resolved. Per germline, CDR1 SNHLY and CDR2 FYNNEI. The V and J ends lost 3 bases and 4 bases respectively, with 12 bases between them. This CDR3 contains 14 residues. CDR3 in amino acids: CASSDTQNRETQYF. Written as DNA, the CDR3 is TGTGCCAGCAGTGATACCCAAAATCGAGAGACCCAGTACTTC.

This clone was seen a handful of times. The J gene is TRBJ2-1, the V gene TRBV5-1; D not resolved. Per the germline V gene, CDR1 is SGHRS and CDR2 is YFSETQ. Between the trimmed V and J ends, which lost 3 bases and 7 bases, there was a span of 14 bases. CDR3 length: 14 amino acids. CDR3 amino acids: CASSSQTFRNEQFF. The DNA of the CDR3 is TGCGCCAGCAGCTCGCAGACTTTCCGGAATGAGCAGTTCTTC.

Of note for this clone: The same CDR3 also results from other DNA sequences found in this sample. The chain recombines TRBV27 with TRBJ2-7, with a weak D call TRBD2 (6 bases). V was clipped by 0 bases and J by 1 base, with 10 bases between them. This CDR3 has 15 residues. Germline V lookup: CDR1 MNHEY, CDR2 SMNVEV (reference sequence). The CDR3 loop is CASSLSSGRSYEQYF. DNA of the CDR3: TGTGCCAGCAGTTTATCATCAGGGAGGTCCTACGAGCAGTACTTC.

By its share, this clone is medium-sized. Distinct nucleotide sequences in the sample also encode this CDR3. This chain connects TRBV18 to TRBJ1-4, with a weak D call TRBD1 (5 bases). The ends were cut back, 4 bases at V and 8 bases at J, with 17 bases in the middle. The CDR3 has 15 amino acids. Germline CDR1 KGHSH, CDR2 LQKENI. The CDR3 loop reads CASSLRFGREEKLFF. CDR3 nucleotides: TGTGCCAGCTCACTAAGGTTCGGCAGGGAGGAAAAACTGTTTTTT.

The CDR3 DNA is TGTGCCAGTAGTACCCCTTACAGGGGAAGCAATCAGCCCCAGCATTTT. Translating gives CASSTPYRGSNQPQHF. The rearrangement joins TRBV19 to TRBJ1-5, with TRBD1 matching over 7 bases. The ends lost 4 bases at V and 1 base at J; junction bases unmatched: 7. There are 16 residues in the CDR3. Germline assignment: CDR1 LNHDA and CDR2 SQIVND (reference sequence).